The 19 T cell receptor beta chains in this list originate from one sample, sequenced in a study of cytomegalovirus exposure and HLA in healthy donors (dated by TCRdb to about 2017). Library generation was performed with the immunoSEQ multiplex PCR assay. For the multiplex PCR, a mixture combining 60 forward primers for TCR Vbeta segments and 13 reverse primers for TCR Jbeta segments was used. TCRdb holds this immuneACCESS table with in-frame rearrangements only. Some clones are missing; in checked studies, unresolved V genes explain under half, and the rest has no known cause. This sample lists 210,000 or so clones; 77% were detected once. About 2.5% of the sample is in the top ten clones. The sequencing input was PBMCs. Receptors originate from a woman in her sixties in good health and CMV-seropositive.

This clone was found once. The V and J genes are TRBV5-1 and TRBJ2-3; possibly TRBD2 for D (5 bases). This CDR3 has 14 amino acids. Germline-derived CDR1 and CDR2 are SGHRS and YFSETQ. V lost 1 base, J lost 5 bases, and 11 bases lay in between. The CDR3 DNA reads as TGCGCCAGCAGCTTGTCAGAAGGGAGAGATACGCAGTATTTT. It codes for CASSLSEGRDTQYF.

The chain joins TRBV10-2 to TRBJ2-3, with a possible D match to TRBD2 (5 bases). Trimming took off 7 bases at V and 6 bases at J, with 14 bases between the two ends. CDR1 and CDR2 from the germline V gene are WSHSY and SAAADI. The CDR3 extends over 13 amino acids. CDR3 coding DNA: TGCGCCAGCACCGAGGGTAGCTGGGATACGCAGTATTTT. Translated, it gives CASTEGSWDTQYF.

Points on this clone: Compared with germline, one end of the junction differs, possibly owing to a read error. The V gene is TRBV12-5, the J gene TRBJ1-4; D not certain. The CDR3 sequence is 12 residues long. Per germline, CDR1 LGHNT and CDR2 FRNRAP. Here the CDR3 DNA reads TGTGCTAGTGGTTTGGGATCGGAACAGCATCTTTTT. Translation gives CASGLGSEQHLF.

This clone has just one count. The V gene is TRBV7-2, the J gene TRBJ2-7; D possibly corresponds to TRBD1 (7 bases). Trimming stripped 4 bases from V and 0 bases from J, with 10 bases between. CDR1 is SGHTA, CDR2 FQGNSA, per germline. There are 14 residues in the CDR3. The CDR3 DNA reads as TGTGCCAGCAGCTCCAGGGGGGCCTCCTACGAGCAGTACTTC. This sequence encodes CASSSRGASYEQYF.

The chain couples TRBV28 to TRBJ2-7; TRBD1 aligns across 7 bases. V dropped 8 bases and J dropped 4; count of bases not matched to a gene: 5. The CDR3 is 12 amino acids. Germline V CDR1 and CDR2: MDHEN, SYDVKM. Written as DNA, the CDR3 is TGTGCCAGCGTTGACAGGGCGTACGAGCAGTACTTC. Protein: CASVDRAYEQYF.

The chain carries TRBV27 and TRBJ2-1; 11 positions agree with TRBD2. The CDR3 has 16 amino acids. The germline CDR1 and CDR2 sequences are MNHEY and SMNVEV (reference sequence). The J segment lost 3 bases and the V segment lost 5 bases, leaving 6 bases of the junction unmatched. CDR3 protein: CASSVIGTSGYNEQFF. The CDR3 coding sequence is TGTGCCAGCAGTGTAATCGGGACTAGCGGCTACAATGAGCAGTTCTTC.

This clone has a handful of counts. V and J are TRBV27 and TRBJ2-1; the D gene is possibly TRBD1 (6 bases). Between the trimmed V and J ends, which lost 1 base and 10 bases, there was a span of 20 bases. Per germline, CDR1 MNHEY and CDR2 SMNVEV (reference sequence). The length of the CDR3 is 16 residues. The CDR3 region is CASSLYSSTRGGEQFF. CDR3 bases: TGTGCCAGCAGTTTATACAGTTCCACCAGGGGCGGAGAGCAGTTCTTC.

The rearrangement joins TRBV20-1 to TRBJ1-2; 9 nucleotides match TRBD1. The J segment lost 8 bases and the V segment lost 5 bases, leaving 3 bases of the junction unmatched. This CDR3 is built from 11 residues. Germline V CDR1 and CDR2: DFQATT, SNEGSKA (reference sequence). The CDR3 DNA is TGCAGTGCTGGGACAGGGAGCGGCTACACCTTC. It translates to CSAGTGSGYTF.

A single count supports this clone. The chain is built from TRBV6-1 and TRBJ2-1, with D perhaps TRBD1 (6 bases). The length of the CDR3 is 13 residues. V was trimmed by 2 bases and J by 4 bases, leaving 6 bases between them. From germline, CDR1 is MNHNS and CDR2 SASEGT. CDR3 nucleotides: TGTGCCAGCAGTGAAACAGGGTACAATGAGCAGTTCTTC. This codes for CASSETGYNEQFF.

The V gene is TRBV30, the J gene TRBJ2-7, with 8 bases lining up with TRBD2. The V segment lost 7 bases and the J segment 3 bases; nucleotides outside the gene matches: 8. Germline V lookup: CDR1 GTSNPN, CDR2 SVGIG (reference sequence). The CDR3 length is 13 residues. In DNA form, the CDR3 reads TGTGCCTCCCATTTAGCGGGGCGCTACGAGCAGTACTTC. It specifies CASHLAGRYEQYF.

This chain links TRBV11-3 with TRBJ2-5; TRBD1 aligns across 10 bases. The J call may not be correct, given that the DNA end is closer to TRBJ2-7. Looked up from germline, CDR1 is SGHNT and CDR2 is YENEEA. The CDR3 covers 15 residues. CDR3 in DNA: TGTGCCAGCAGCCCCTGGGGGACAGGGGCTAACGAGCAGTACTTC. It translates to CASSPWGTGANEQYF.

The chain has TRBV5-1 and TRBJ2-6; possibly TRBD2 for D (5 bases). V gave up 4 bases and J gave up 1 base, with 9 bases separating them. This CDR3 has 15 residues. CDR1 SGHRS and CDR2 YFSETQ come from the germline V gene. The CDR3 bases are TGCGCCAGCAGCCAAGACTATTCTGGGGCCAACGTCCTGACTTTC. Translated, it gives CASSQDYSGANVLTF.

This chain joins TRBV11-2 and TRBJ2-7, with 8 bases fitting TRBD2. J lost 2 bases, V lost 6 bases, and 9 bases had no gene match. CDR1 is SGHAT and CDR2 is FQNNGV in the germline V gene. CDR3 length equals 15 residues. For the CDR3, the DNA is TGTGCCAGCAGTTTACGGGGGGGGTTTGCCTACGAGCAGTACTTC. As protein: CASSLRGGFAYEQYF.

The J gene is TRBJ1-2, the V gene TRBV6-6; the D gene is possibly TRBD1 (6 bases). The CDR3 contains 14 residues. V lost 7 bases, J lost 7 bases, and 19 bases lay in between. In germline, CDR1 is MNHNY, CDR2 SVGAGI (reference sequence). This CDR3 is CASINSPGVGGYTF. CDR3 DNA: TGTGCCAGCATTAACTCCCCAGGGGTTGGTGGCTACACCTTC.

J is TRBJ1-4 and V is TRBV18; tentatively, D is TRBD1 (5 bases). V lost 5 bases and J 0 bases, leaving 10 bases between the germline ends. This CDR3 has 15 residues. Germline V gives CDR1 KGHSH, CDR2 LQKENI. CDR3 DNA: TGTGCCAGCTCAGGAGGGGCATCAACTAATGAAAAACTGTTTTTT. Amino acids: CASSGGASTNEKLFF.

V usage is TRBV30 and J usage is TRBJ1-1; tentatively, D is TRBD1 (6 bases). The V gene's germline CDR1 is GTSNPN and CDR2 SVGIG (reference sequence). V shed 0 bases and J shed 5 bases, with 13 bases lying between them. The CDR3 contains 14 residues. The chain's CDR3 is CAWSVQGKRTEAFF. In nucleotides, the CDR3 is TGTGCCTGGAGTGTACAGGGAAAAAGGACTGAAGCTTTCTTT.

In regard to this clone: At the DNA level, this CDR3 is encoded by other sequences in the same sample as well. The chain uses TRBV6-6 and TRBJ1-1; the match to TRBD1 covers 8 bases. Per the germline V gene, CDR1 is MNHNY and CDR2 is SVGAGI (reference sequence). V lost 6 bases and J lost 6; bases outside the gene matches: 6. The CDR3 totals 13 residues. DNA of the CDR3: TGTGCCAGCAGCGTACAGGGGGGCTCTGAAGCTTTCTTT. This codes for CASSVQGGSEAFF.

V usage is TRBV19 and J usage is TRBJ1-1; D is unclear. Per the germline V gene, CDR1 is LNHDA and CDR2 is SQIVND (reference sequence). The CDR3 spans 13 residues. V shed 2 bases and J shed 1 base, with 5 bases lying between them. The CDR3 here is CASSIRGNTEAFF. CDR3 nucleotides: TGTGCCAGTAGTATAAGAGGGAACACTGAAGCTTTCTTT.

In DNA, the CDR3 is TGTGCCGGCCAGGGTGTTCCCTCTACCCTAACACTCGAGCAGTACTTC. Translation: CAGQGVPSTLTLEQYF. J is TRBJ2-5 and V is TRBV2; D may be TRBD1 (5 bases). The DNA end favors TRBJ2-7, so the J call may be wrong. This CDR3 is built from 16 residues. Germline CDR1 and CDR2: SNHLY and FYNNEI.